The source of this T cell receptor (beta chain) is a study of siplizumab effects on memory and regulatory T cells. As for this clone: What it binds is not known.

Investigators obtained sequences from unstimulated naive, memory, effector memory and TEMRA subsets in three donor pairs. Study conclusions and caveats: In siplizumab cultures, the suppressive function of proliferating Tregs remained unconfirmed.

The CDR3 sequence is 15 residues long. Germline-derived CDR1 and CDR2 are SEHNR and FQNEAQ (reference sequence). Trimming cost V 2 bases and J 6 bases, with 16 bases left between them. Per sample, the assay covered 85,000 to 100,000 TCR templates. TCRdb's copy holds only in-frame clones and misses some; the assay was immunoSEQ multiplex PCR. The table shows over 45,000 clones, with 95% to 98% occurring only once. The clonotype was recovered from a human donor in good health. The sample taken for sequencing was naive CD8+ T cells sorted from blood. The chain uses TRBV7-9 and TRBJ2-5; D might be TRBD2 (6 bases). The CDR3 here is CASSLMEGPLKTQYF. The CDR3 DNA is TGTGCCAGCAGCTTAATGGAGGGCCCCCTGAAGACCCAGTACTTC.